This is a list of T cell receptor beta chains from one sample in a study of T cells in Graves' hyperthyroidism and ophthalmopathy. TCRdb passed the multiplex PCR reads through MiXCR, listing each CDR3 protein once. Of around 560,000 distinct CDR3 sequences listed, over 15% were seen once; the top ten hold 18%. The sequencing input was blood. The receptors stem from a woman aged 18-35 years with Graves' hyperthyroidism. Each CDR3 is given with its conserved first and last residue. The order of the fields is CDR3 DNA, CDR3 protein, J gene, D gene, clone size, V gene. D genes are given only for firm matches. A clone size is listed for some rows: how often the clone was seen (once, few, many), or a class if it is expanded.

CDR3nt: TGTGCCAGCAGTTACTCGGGGACACAGAACACCGGGGAGCTGTTTTTT
CDR3aa: CASSYSGTQNTGELFF
j_gene: TRBJ2-2
d_gene: NA
abundance: once
v_gene: TRBV6-5

CDR3nt: TGTGCCAGCAGTTTAGAGACTTCCAGCTCTGGGGCCAACGTCCTGACTTTC
CDR3aa: CASSLETSSSGANVLTF
j_gene: TRBJ2-6
d_gene: NA
abundance: many
v_gene: TRBV28

CDR3nt: TGTGCCAGTAGTCTAACAGGGGGAGTTGATTCACCCCTCCACTTT
CDR3aa: CASSLTGGVDSPLHF
j_gene: TRBJ1-6
d_gene: TRBD1
abundance: NA
v_gene: TRBV19

CDR3nt: TGTGCCAGTAGGGGAACAGGGGAGACTGAAGCTTTCTTT
CDR3aa: CASRGTGETEAFF
j_gene: TRBJ1-1
d_gene: TRBD1
abundance: few
v_gene: TRBV19

CDR3nt: TGTGCCAGCCAAAACCGGGACAGGGGTCGGGTCGCTTTCTTT
CDR3aa: CASQNRDRGRVAFF
j_gene: TRBJ1-1
d_gene: TRBD1
abundance: NA
v_gene: TRBV6-1

CDR3nt: TGTGCCAGCAGTACCCACGACAGGGGGAATAACTATGGCTACACCTTC
CDR3aa: CASSTHDRGNNYGYTF
j_gene: TRBJ1-2
d_gene: TRBD1
abundance: few
v_gene: TRBV6-2/TRBV6-3

CDR3nt: TGTGCCAGCAGCCCCCGGACTCAATGGTTCTATGGCTACACCTTC
CDR3aa: CASSPRTQWFYGYTF
j_gene: TRBJ1-2
d_gene: NA
abundance: many
v_gene: TRBV11-2

CDR3nt: TGTGCCAGCACTAGCGGGCAACCCTACAATGAGCAGTTCTTC
CDR3aa: CASTSGQPYNEQFF
j_gene: TRBJ2-1
d_gene: TRBD2
abundance: NA
v_gene: TRBV6-2/TRBV6-3

CDR3nt: TGTGCCAGCAGCTTAGGTGGCGGGGCAAACGAGCAGTACTTC
CDR3aa: CASSLGGGANEQYF
j_gene: TRBJ2-7
d_gene: NA
abundance: many
v_gene: TRBV7-6

CDR3nt: TGTGCCATCAGTGGTGAGACACCCAACCCCACTGAAGCTTTCTTT
CDR3aa: CAISGETPNPTEAFF
j_gene: TRBJ1-1
d_gene: NA
abundance: few
v_gene: TRBV10-3

CDR3nt: TGTGCCAGCGGTGCGGGATCCTACGAGCAGTACTTC
CDR3aa: CASGAGSYEQYF
j_gene: TRBJ2-7
d_gene: NA
abundance: NA
v_gene: TRBV12-3/TRBV12-4

CDR3nt: TGTGCCAGCAGTGTGGGGCAGGGCGATGAGCAGTTCTTC
CDR3aa: CASSVGQGDEQFF
j_gene: TRBJ2-1
d_gene: NA
abundance: many
v_gene: TRBV2

CDR3nt: TGTGCCAGCTCCCCATGGACAGAACAAGAGACCCAGTACTTC
CDR3aa: CASSPWTEQETQYF
j_gene: TRBJ2-5
d_gene: NA
abundance: many
v_gene: TRBV18

CDR3nt: TGTGCCAGCAGTTTAGGGGGGGCCAATGAAAAACTGTTTTTT
CDR3aa: CASSLGGANEKLFF
j_gene: TRBJ1-4
d_gene: NA
abundance: NA
v_gene: TRBV12-3/TRBV12-4

CDR3nt: TGCAGTGCTAGACCTCGGACTAGCGGAAGCAATGAGCAGTTCTTC
CDR3aa: CSARPRTSGSNEQFF
j_gene: TRBJ2-1
d_gene: TRBD2
abundance: many
v_gene: TRBV20-1

CDR3nt: TGTGCCAGCAGTTTATACCCGCGCCTAGCGGTACTCAGCACAGATACGCAGTATTTT
CDR3aa: CASSLYPRLAVLSTDTQYF
j_gene: TRBJ2-3
d_gene: TRBD2
abundance: many
v_gene: TRBV12-3/TRBV12-4

CDR3nt: TGTGCCTGGAGCGCGCGTGTGTTGAACACTGAAGCTTTCTTT
CDR3aa: CAWSARVLNTEAFF
j_gene: TRBJ1-1
d_gene: NA
abundance: many
v_gene: TRBV30

CDR3nt: TGTGCCAGCAGTTTATCAGCAGGGAAGGGTGGAAACATTCAGTACTTC
CDR3aa: CASSLSAGKGGNIQYF
j_gene: TRBJ2-4
d_gene: NA
abundance: few
v_gene: TRBV27

CDR3nt: TGTGCCAGCAGTTGGGGGACAGGGGGCTTCGAGAAGGGGCTCTACGAGCAGTACTTC
CDR3aa: CASSWGTGGFEKGLYEQYF
j_gene: TRBJ2-7
d_gene: TRBD1
abundance: many
v_gene: TRBV6-2/TRBV6-3

CDR3nt: TGTGCCAGCAGCATCCTCGAGGGGGGGACAGATACGCAGTATTTT
CDR3aa: CASSILEGGTDTQYF
j_gene: TRBJ2-3
d_gene: NA
abundance: once
v_gene: TRBV9

CDR3nt: TGCAGCGTTGGTTCTGGGGCCAAGCAAGAGACCCAGTACTTC
CDR3aa: CSVGSGAKQETQYF
j_gene: TRBJ2-5
d_gene: NA
abundance: few
v_gene: TRBV29-1

CDR3nt: TGCGCCAGCAGCAGGGGACTAGCGGCGGGTGAGCAGTTCTTC
CDR3aa: CASSRGLAAGEQFF
j_gene: TRBJ2-1
d_gene: TRBD2
abundance: NA
v_gene: TRBV5-1

CDR3nt: TGTGCCAGCAGTTTCCCAGGGGAGGTCGGGGAGCTGTTTTTT
CDR3aa: CASSFPGEVGELFF
j_gene: TRBJ2-2
d_gene: NA
abundance: many
v_gene: TRBV28

CDR3nt: TGCGCCAGCAGCGAGGGAGTGGGATTAAGCACAGATACGCAGTATTTT
CDR3aa: CASSEGVGLSTDTQYF
j_gene: TRBJ2-3
d_gene: NA
abundance: many
v_gene: TRBV5-1

CDR3nt: TGCAGTGCTAGAGATCCCAGGGTAGGAGAGACCCAGTACTTC
CDR3aa: CSARDPRVGETQYF
j_gene: TRBJ2-5
d_gene: NA
abundance: few
v_gene: TRBV20-1

CDR3nt: TGTGCCAGCAGCGTGGGACAGGAGGGGTGGGTGAACACTGAAGCTTTCTTT
CDR3aa: CASSVGQEGWVNTEAFF
j_gene: TRBJ1-1
d_gene: TRBD1
abundance: many
v_gene: TRBV7-2

CDR3nt: TGTGCCAGCAGTGAAAATATGAGTCAGCCCCAGCATTTT
CDR3aa: CASSENMSQPQHF
j_gene: TRBJ1-5
d_gene: NA
abundance: few
v_gene: TRBV6-1

CDR3nt: TGCGCCAGCAGCCCAACCACGGCTGCGAATTCACCCCTCCACTTT
CDR3aa: CASSPTTAANSPLHF
j_gene: TRBJ1-6
d_gene: NA
abundance: many
v_gene: TRBV5-1

CDR3nt: TGTGCCAGCAGTTACCGACTCCGACAGGGGGAGACCCAGTACTTC
CDR3aa: CASSYRLRQGETQYF
j_gene: TRBJ2-5
d_gene: TRBD1
abundance: NA
v_gene: TRBV6-5

CDR3nt: TGCAGTGCTAGCAGGGCGAACACTGAAGCTTTCTTT
CDR3aa: CSASRANTEAFF
j_gene: TRBJ1-1
d_gene: NA
abundance: many
v_gene: TRBV20-1

CDR3nt: TGTGCCAGCAGCCGTGACCAGGGGAGCTCCTATAATTCACCCCTCCACTTT
CDR3aa: CASSRDQGSSYNSPLHF
j_gene: TRBJ1-6
d_gene: NA
abundance: few
v_gene: TRBV5-4

CDR3nt: TGTGCCAGCAGTGAAGGGTGGGAGCAGTACTTC
CDR3aa: CASSEGWEQYF
j_gene: TRBJ2-7
d_gene: NA
abundance: few
v_gene: TRBV6-1

CDR3nt: TGTGCCAGCAGTTACGCTTCTCCGGGACTCCGGTACTACGAGCAGTACTTC
CDR3aa: CASSYASPGLRYYEQYF
j_gene: TRBJ2-7
d_gene: NA
abundance: few
v_gene: TRBV6-2/TRBV6-3

CDR3nt: TGTGCCGGGACTAGCGGGAGCTACGAGCAGTACTTC
CDR3aa: CAGTSGSYEQYF
j_gene: TRBJ2-7
d_gene: TRBD2
abundance: NA
v_gene: TRBV30

CDR3nt: TGTGCCACCAGCAGAGGTTCGGAACCTACGCAGTATTTT
CDR3aa: CATSRGSEPTQYF
j_gene: TRBJ2-3
d_gene: NA
abundance: many
v_gene: TRBV15

CDR3nt: TGCGCCAGCAGCTGGAGGACAGGATCCACGCTATCCTACGAGCAGTACTTC
CDR3aa: CASSWRTGSTLSYEQYF
j_gene: TRBJ2-7
d_gene: TRBD1
abundance: many
v_gene: TRBV5-1

CDR3nt: TGCAGTGCTAGACCCTACTTCACAGATACGCAGTATTTT
CDR3aa: CSARPYFTDTQYF
j_gene: TRBJ2-3
d_gene: NA
abundance: few
v_gene: TRBV20-1

CDR3nt: TGTGCCAGCAGTAATACTAAATTTGGGACAGGGTTTAGGGAAGCTTTCTTT
CDR3aa: CASSNTKFGTGFREAFF
j_gene: TRBJ1-1
d_gene: TRBD1
abundance: many
v_gene: TRBV2

CDR3nt: TGCGCCAGCAGCGTCCGGGACGGGTACCAAGAGACCCAGTACTTC
CDR3aa: CASSVRDGYQETQYF
j_gene: TRBJ2-5
d_gene: NA
abundance: few
v_gene: TRBV5-1

CDR3nt: TGTGCCACGCGGCGGGAGTTCAATCAGCCCCAGCATTTT
CDR3aa: CATRREFNQPQHF
j_gene: TRBJ1-5
d_gene: NA
abundance: many
v_gene: TRBV2

CDR3nt: TGTGCCAGCAGCCAAGATTACGTGGGGGCTTTCTTT
CDR3aa: CASSQDYVGAFF
j_gene: TRBJ1-1
d_gene: NA
abundance: NA
v_gene: TRBV3-1

CDR3nt: TGCGCCAGCAGCTTGCATTGGGACCACCCCTACGAGCAGTACTTC
CDR3aa: CASSLHWDHPYEQYF
j_gene: TRBJ2-7
d_gene: NA
abundance: NA
v_gene: TRBV5-1

CDR3nt: TGTGCCAGCAGTTTATACAGGGACCCCTATGGCTACACCTTC
CDR3aa: CASSLYRDPYGYTF
j_gene: TRBJ1-2
d_gene: NA
abundance: many
v_gene: TRBV28

CDR3nt: TGTGCCAGCAGTGAGGTCAGATTTAACTATGGCTACACCTTC
CDR3aa: CASSEVRFNYGYTF
j_gene: TRBJ1-2
d_gene: NA
abundance: few
v_gene: TRBV6-1

CDR3nt: TGCGCCAGCAGTGAGTCGAAGACGTCCGGTACGCAGTATTTT
CDR3aa: CASSESKTSGTQYF
j_gene: TRBJ2-3
d_gene: NA
abundance: NA
v_gene: TRBV10-1

CDR3nt: TGTGCCAGCAGCTTCCCAATTAGACAGGTCTCTCGCTACGAGCAGTACTTC
CDR3aa: CASSFPIRQVSRYEQYF
j_gene: TRBJ2-7
d_gene: NA
abundance: many
v_gene: TRBV28

CDR3nt: TGTGCCAGCTCACCAGAGAGGGAAGAGACCCAGTACTTC
CDR3aa: CASSPEREETQYF
j_gene: TRBJ2-5
d_gene: NA
abundance: NA
v_gene: TRBV18

CDR3nt: TGTGCCAGCAGCGTAGAGCGGGGGGCCGCAGATACGCAGTATTTT
CDR3aa: CASSVERGAADTQYF
j_gene: TRBJ2-3
d_gene: TRBD2
abundance: few
v_gene: TRBV11-2

CDR3nt: TGCGCCAGCAAGGCGGGATACGAGCAGTACTTC
CDR3aa: CASKAGYEQYF
j_gene: TRBJ2-7
d_gene: NA
abundance: NA
v_gene: TRBV10-2

CDR3nt: TGCGCCAGCAGCTCCACCAGGGATTCACCCCTCCACTTT
CDR3aa: CASSSTRDSPLHF
j_gene: TRBJ1-6
d_gene: NA
abundance: many
v_gene: TRBV5-1

CDR3nt: TGCGCCAGCAGCTTGAGAACCGGGACAGGGAATTCACCCCTCCACTTT
CDR3aa: CASSLRTGTGNSPLHF
j_gene: TRBJ1-6
d_gene: TRBD1
abundance: NA
v_gene: TRBV5-1

CDR3nt: TGCAGCGTAACTACCGGGACAGGGTTATACTATGGCTACACCTTC
CDR3aa: CSVTTGTGLYYGYTF
j_gene: TRBJ1-2
d_gene: TRBD1
abundance: many
v_gene: TRBV29-1

CDR3nt: TGCGCCAGCAGCTTACCCGGGAGGGCGACTCCCTACGAGCAGTACTTC
CDR3aa: CASSLPGRATPYEQYF
j_gene: TRBJ2-7
d_gene: TRBD2
abundance: few
v_gene: TRBV5-1

CDR3nt: TGCAGCGTCCAAGACAGGGGACCTTACAATGAGCAGTTCTTC
CDR3aa: CSVQDRGPYNEQFF
j_gene: TRBJ2-1
d_gene: TRBD1
abundance: many
v_gene: TRBV29-1

CDR3nt: TGTGCCAGCAGTTTATCAGGGTGGGAAAACATTCAGTACTTC
CDR3aa: CASSLSGWENIQYF
j_gene: TRBJ2-4
d_gene: NA
abundance: NA
v_gene: TRBV28

CDR3nt: TGTGCCAGCTCGCCGAGGTTTAAGGGGCCAACTAATGAAAAACTGTTTTTT
CDR3aa: CASSPRFKGPTNEKLFF
j_gene: TRBJ1-4
d_gene: NA
abundance: NA
v_gene: TRBV18

CDR3nt: TGTGCCAGCAGAGAACAGGGGGCCGGGGAGCTGTTTTTT
CDR3aa: CASREQGAGELFF
j_gene: TRBJ2-2
d_gene: TRBD1
abundance: many
v_gene: TRBV2